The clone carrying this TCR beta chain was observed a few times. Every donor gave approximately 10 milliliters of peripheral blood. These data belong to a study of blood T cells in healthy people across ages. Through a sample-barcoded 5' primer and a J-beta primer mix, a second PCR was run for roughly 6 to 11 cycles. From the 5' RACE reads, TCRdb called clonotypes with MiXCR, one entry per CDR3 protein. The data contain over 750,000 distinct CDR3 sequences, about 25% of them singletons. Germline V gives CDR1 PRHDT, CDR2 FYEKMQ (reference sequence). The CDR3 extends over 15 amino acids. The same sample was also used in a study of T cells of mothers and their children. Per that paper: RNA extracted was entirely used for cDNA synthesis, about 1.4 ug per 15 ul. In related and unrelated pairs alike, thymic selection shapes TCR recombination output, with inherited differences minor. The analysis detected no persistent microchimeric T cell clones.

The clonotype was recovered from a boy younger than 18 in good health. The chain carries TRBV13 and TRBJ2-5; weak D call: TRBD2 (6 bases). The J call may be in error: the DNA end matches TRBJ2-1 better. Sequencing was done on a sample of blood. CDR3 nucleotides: TGTGCCAGCAGCTTCCTTCGCGGGGCGGACAATGAGCAGTTCTTC. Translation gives CASSFLRGADNEQFF.